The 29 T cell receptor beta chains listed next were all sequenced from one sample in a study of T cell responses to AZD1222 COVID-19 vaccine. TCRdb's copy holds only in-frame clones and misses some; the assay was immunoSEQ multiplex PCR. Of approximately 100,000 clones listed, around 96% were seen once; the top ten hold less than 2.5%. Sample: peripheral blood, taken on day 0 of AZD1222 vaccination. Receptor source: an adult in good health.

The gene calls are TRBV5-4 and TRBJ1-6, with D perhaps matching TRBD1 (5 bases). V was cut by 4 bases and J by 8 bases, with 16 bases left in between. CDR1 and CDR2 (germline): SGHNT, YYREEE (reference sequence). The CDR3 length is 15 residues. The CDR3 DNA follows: TGTGCCAGCAGCCTTCGTAGGGGAGAGGATTCACCCCTCCACTTT. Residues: CASSLRRGEDSPLHF.

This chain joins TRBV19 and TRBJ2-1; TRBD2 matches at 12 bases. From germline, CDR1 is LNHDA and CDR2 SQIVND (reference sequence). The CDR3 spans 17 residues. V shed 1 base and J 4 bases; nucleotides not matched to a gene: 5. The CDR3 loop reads CASSIGLAGDRYNEQFF. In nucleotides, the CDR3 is TGTGCCAGTAGTATAGGACTAGCGGGAGATAGGTACAATGAGCAGTTCTTC.

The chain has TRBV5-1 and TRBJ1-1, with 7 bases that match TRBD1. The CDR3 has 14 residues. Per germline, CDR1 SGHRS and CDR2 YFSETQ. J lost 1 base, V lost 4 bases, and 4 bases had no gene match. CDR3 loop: CASSTGDANTEAFF. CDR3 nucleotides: TGCGCCAGCAGCACAGGGGACGCGAACACTGAAGCTTTCTTT.

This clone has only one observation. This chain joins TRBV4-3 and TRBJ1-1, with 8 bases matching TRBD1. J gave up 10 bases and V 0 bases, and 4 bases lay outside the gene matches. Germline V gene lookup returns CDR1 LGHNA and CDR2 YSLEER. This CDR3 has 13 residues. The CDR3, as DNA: TGCGCCAGCAGCCAAGAGTGGACAGGGCGAGCTTTCTTT. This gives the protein CASSQEWTGRAFF.

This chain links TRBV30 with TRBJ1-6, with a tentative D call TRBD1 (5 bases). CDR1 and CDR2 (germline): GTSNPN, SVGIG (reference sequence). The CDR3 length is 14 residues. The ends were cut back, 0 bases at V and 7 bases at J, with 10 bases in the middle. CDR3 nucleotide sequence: TGTGCCTGGAGTGTGGGGACGGAAAATTCACCCCTCCACTTT. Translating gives CAWSVGTENSPLHF.

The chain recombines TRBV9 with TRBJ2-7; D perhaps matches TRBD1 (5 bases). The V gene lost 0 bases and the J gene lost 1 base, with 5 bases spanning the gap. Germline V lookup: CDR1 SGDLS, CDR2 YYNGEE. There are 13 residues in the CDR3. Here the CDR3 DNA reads TGTGCCAGCAGCGTAGAGGGGTCCTACGAGCAGTACTTC. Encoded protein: CASSVEGSYEQYF.

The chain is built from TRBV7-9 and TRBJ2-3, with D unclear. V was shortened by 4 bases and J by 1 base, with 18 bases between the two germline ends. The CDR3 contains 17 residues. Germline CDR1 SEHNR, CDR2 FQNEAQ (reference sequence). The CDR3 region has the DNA TGTGCCAGCAGCTCGCACTTCGGGCTTAGTGGCACAGATACGCAGTATTTT. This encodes CASSSHFGLSGTDTQYF. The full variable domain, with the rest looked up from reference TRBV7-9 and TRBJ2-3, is DTGVSQNPRHKITKRGQNVTFRCDPISEHNRLYWYRQTLGQGPEFLTYFQNEAQLEKSRLLSDRFSAERPKGSFSTLEIQRTEQGDSAMYLCASSSHFGLSGTDTQYFGPGTRLTVL.

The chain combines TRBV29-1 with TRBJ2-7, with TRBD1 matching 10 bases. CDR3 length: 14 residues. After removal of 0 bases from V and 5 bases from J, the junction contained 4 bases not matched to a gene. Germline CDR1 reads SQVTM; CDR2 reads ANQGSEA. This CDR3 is CSVEEDRGWNEQYF. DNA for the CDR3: TGCAGCGTTGAAGAGGACAGGGGGTGGAACGAGCAGTACTTC.

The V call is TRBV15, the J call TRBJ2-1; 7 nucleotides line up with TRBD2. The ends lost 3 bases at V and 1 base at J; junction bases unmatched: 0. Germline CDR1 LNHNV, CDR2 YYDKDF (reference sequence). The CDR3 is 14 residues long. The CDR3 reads CATSSGGSYNEQFF. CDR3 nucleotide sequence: TGTGCCACCAGCAGCGGGGGGTCCTACAATGAGCAGTTCTTC.

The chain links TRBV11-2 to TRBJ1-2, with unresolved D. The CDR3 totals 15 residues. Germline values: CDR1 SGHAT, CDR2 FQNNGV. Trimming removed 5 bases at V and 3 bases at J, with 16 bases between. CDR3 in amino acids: CASSLQGLGYYGYTF. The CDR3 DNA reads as TGTGCCAGCAGCCTCCAAGGACTAGGGTACTATGGCTACACCTTC. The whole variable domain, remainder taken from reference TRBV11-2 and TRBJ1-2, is EAGVAQSPRYKIIEKRQSVAFWCNPISGHATLYWYQQILGQGPKLLIQFQNNGVVDDSQLPKDRFSAERLKGVDSTLKIQPAKLEDSAVYLCASSLQGLGYYGYTFGSGTRLTVV.

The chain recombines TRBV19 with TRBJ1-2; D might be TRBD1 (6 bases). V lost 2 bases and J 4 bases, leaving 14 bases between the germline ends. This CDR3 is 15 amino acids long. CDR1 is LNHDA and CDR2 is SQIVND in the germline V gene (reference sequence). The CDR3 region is CASSIYGGSGYGYTF. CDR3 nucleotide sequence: TGTGCCAGTAGTATATACGGGGGCTCCGGCTATGGCTACACCTTC. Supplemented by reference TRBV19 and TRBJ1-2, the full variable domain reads DGGITQSPKYLFRKEGQNVTLSCEQNLNHDAMYWYRQDPGQGLRLIYYSQIVNDFQKGDIAEGYSVSREKKESFPLTVTSAQKNPTAFYLCASSIYGGSGYGYTFGSGTRLTVV.

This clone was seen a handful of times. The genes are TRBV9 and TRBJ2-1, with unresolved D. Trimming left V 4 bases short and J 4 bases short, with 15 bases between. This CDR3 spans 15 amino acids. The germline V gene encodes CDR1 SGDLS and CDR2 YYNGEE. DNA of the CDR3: TGTGCCAGCAGCCCGCTAGGGCTCCTTTACAATGAGCAGTTCTTC. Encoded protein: CASSPLGLLYNEQFF.

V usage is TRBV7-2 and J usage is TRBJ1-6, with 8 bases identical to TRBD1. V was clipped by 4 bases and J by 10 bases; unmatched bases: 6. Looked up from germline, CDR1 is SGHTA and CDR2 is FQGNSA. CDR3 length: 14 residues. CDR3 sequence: CASSSLRGLSPLHF. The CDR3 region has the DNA TGTGCCAGCAGCTCTCTCAGGGGGCTGTCACCCCTCCACTTT. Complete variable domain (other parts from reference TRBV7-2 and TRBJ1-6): GAGVSQSPSNKVTEKGKDVELRCDPISGHTALYWYRQSLGQGLEFLIYFQGNSAPDKSGLPSDRFSAERTGGSVSTLTIQRTQQEDSAVYLCASSSLRGLSPLHFGNGTRLTVT.

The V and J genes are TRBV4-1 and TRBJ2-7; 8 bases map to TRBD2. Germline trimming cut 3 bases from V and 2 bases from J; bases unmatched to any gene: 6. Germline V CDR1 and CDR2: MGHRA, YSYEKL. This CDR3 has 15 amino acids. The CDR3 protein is CASSHASGQTYEQYF. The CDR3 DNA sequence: TGCGCCAGCAGCCACGCTAGCGGGCAAACCTACGAGCAGTACTTC.

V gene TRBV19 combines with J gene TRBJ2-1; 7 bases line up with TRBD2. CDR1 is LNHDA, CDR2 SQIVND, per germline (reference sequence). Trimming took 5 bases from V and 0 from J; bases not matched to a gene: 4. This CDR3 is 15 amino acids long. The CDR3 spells CASSFGGSSYNEQFF. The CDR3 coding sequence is TGTGCCAGTAGTTTCGGCGGGAGCTCCTACAATGAGCAGTTCTTC.

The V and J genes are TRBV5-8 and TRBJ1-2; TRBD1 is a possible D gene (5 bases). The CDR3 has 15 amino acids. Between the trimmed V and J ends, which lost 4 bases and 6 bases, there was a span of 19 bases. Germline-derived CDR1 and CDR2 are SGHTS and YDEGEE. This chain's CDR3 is CASSGRPLGLDGYTF. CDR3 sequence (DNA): TGTGCCAGCAGCGGGCGACCTTTGGGACTGGATGGCTACACCTTC. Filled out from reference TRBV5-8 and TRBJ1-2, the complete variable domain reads EAGVTQSPTHLIKTRGQQATLRCSPISGHTSVYWYQQALGLGLQFLLWYDEGEERNRGNFPPRFSGRQFPNYSSELNVNALELEDSALYLCASSGRPLGLDGYTFGSGTRLTVV.

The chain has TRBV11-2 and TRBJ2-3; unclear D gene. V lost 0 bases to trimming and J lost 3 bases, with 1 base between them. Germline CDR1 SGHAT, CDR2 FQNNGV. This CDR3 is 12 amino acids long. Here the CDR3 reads CASSLETDTQYF. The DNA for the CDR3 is TGTGCCAGCAGCTTAGAAACAGATACGCAGTATTTT.

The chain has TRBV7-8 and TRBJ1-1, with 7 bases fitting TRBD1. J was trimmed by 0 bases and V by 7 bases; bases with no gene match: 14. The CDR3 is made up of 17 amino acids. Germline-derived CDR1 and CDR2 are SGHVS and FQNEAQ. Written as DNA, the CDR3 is TGTGCCAGCACCCTTGGACAGGCCAAACCCATGAACACTGAAGCTTTCTTT. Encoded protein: CASTLGQAKPMNTEAFF.

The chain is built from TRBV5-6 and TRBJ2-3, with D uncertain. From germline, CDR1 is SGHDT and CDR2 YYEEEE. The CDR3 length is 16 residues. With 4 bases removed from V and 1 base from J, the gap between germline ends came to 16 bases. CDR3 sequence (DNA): TGTGCCAGCAGCACATCGACTGGATTGGGCACAGATACGCAGTATTTT. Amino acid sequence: CASSTSTGLGTDTQYF.

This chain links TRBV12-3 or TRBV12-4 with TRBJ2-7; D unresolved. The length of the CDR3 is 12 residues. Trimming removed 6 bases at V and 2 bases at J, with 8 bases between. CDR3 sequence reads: CASSRYTYEQYF. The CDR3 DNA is TGTGCCAGCAGCCGTTACACCTACGAGCAGTACTTC.

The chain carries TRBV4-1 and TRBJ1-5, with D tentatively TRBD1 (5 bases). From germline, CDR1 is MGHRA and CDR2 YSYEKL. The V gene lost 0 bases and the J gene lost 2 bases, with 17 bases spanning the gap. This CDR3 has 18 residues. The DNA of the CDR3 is TGCGCCAGCAGCCAAGAGGGCTTCGGAGGGGAAGGCAATCAGCCCCAGCATTTT. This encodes CASSQEGFGGEGNQPQHF.

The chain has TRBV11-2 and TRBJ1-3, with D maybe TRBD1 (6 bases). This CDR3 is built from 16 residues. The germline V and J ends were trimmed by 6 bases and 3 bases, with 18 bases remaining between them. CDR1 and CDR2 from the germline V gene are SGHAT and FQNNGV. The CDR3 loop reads CASSSKAQGFGNTIYF. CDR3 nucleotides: TGTGCCAGCAGTTCAAAAGCTCAGGGGTTTGGAAACACCATATATTTT.

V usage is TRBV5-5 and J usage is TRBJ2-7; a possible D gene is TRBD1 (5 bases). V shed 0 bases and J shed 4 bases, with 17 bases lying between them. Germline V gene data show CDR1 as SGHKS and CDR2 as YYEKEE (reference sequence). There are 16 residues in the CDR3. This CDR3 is CASSLDRQNPPYEQYF. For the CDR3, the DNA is TGTGCCAGCAGCTTGGATAGACAGAACCCTCCTTACGAGCAGTACTTC.

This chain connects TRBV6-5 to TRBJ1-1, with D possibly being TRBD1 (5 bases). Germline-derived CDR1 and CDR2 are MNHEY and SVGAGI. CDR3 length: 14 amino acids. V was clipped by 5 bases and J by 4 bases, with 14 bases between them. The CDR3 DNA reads TGTGCCAGCAGTACGGAGGGAAGGGGCACTGAAGCTTTCTTT. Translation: CASSTEGRGTEAFF.

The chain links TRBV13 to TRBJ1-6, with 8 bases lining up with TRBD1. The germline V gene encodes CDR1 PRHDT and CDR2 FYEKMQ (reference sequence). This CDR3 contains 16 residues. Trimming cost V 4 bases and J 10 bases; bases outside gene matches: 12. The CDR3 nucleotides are TGTGCCAGCAGCTCGATAAGGACAGGGCAGAGCTCACCCCTCCACTTT. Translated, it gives CASSSIRTGQSSPLHF.

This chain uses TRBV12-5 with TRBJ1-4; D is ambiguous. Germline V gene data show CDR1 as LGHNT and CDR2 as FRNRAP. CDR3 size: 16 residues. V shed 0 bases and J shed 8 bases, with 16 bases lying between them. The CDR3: CASGLVEVISGEKLFF. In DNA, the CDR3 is TGTGCTAGTGGTTTGGTAGAAGTCATTTCGGGCGAAAAACTGTTTTTT.

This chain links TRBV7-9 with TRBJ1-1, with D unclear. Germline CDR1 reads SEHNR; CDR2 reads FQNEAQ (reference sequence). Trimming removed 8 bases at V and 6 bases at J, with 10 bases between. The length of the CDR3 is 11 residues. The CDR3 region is CASDRVAEAFF. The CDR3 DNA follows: TGTGCCAGCGATCGAGTCGCTGAAGCTTTCTTT. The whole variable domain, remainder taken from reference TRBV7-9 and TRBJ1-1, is DTGVSQNPRHKITKRGQNVTFRCDPISEHNRLYWYRQTLGQGPEFLTYFQNEAQLEKSRLLSDRFSAERPKGSFSTLEIQRTEQGDSAMYLCASDRVAEAFFGQGTRLTVV.

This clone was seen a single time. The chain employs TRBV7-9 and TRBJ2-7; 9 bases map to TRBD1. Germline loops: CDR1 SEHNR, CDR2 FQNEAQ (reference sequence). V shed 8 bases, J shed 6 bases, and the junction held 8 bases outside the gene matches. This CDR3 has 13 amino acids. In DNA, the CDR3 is TGTGCCAGCGGGGGGACAGGGTGGATCGAGCAGTACTTC. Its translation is CASGGTGWIEQYF.

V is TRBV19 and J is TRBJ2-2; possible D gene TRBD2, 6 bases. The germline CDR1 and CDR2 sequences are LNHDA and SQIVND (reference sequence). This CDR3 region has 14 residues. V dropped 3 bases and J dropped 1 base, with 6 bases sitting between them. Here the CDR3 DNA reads TGTGCCAGTAGTATGGGAGGGAACACCGGGGAGCTGTTTTTT. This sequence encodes CASSMGGNTGELFF.